This entry lists 6 T cell receptor beta chains sequenced from one sample in a study of early stage breast cancer tumors. The table came from immunoSEQ multiplex PCR; TCRdb's copy has only in-frame clones and leaves some out. This sample yields 4,800 or so clones, of which approximately 70% are seen a single time; approximately 26% belongs to the top ten. Sequencing was performed on normal breast tissue next to the tumor. These receptors came from a person between 55 and 69 years old with breast cancer.

The chain links TRBV5-1 to TRBJ2-1, with 11 bases matching TRBD2. Looked up from germline, CDR1 is SGHRS and CDR2 is YFSETQ. With 5 bases clipped from V and 7 bases from J, the junction kept 11 bases outside the gene matches. The CDR3 consists of 16 residues. Written as DNA, the CDR3 is TGCGCCAGCAGTCAAACCGGGACTAGCGGCTTAAATGAGCAGTTCTTC. Its protein product is CASSQTGTSGLNEQFF.

This clone was detected a few times. The chain carries TRBV9 and TRBJ2-7, with D uncertain. This CDR3 has 14 amino acids. V dropped 2 bases and J dropped 3 bases, with 12 bases sitting between them. Germline CDR1 and CDR2: SGDLS and YYNGEE. The CDR3 loop reads CASSVPPRDYEQYF. CDR3 DNA: TGTGCCAGCAGCGTCCCCCCCAGAGACTACGAGCAGTACTTC.

The chain couples TRBV21-1 to TRBJ2-1; the table assigns TRBD1, which was not confirmed against the DNA. TRBV21-1 is an annotated pseudogene. The CDR3 is made up of 15 amino acids. The CDR3 nucleotides read TGTGCCAGCAGCAATTATGACAGGAGGTACAATGAGCAGTTCTTC. This translates into CASSNYDRRYNEQFF.

The CDR3 sequence: CASSPLLGSGNTIYF. The CDR3 bases are TGTGCCAGCAGCCCCCTCCTGGGGTCTGGAAACACCATATATTTT. This chain uses TRBV7-8 with TRBJ1-3; D is unresolved. The CDR3 is 15 amino acids. The germline gives CDR1 SGHVS, CDR2 FQNEAQ. V lost 5 bases and J 1 base, leaving 12 bases between the germline ends.

V usage is TRBV9 and J usage is TRBJ1-1; D is uncertain. The CDR3 consists of 13 residues. Germline V gene sequence: CDR1 SGDLS, CDR2 YYNGEE. V was trimmed by 2 bases and J by 2 bases, leaving 7 bases between them. CDR3 bases: TGTGCCAGCAGCGTGTCGGGAAACACTGAAGCTTTCTTT. Encoded protein: CASSVSGNTEAFF.

This clone appeared a few times. The chain combines TRBV19 with TRBJ1-4, with D perhaps TRBD1 (6 bases). The CDR3 has 15 residues. Trimming shortened V by 4 bases and J by 0 bases, and 9 bases separated the two germline ends. Germline-derived CDR1 and CDR2 are LNHDA and SQIVND (reference sequence). Here the CDR3 DNA reads TGTGCCAGTAGTACAGGGGTGGCAACTAATGAAAAACTGTTTTTT. Amino acid sequence: CASSTGVATNEKLFF. The full variable domain, its missing parts supplied by reference TRBV19 and TRBJ1-4, is DGGITQSPKYLFRKEGQNVTLSCEQNLNHDAMYWYRQDPGQGLRLIYYSQIVNDFQKGDIAEGYSVSREKKESFPLTVTSAQKNPTAFYLCASSTGVATNEKLFFGSGTQLSVL.